One and the same sample provided the 3 T cell receptor beta chains below, sequenced in a study of T cell clonotyping in hematopoietic cell transplantation. The repertoire was sequenced with immunoSEQ multiplex PCR; TCRdb's copy has only in-frame clones and lacks some. The table includes about 16,000 clones, 85% to 90% detected once. The source material was peripheral blood mononuclear cells. The origin of the receptors is a man between 50 and 59 years old in good health. Some clones in this sample may be carry-over from other donors' samples.

The V gene is TRBV5-1, the J gene TRBJ1-1; D not certain. V was trimmed by 4 bases and J by 2 bases, leaving 12 bases between them. The CDR3 has 14 residues. Germline V CDR1 and CDR2: SGHRS, YFSETQ. CDR3 nucleotide sequence: TGCGCCAGCAGCACAATGGGGAGAAACACTGAAGCTTTCTTT. Translating gives CASSTMGRNTEAFF.

V is TRBV28 and J is TRBJ2-3; unclear D gene. The CDR3 sequence is 15 residues long. From germline, CDR1 is MDHEN and CDR2 SYDVKM. Between the trimmed V and J ends, which lost 4 bases and 1 base, there was a span of 12 bases. CDR3 DNA: TGTGCCAGCAGTTCCCATGGCGGACGCACAGATACGCAGTATTTT. Translated: CASSSHGGRTDTQYF.

This clone was detected only a few times. CDR3 sequence reads: CASSQQGYGNYGYTF. The CDR3 region has the DNA TGTGCCAGCAGCCAACAGGGTTACGGGAACTATGGCTACACCTTC. The V and J genes are TRBV7-9 and TRBJ1-2, with a weak D call TRBD1 (6 bases). Germline assignment: CDR1 SEHNR and CDR2 FQNEAQ (reference sequence). The CDR3 loop spans 15 amino acids. V was pared by 5 bases and J by 2 bases, with 15 bases between.